The sequence of this T cell receptor (beta chain) was determined in a study of blood T cell repertoires in COVID-19. The J segment lost 4 bases and the V segment lost 3 bases, leaving 10 bases of the junction unmatched. The CDR3 sequence is 15 residues long. Germline assignment: CDR1 SGDLS and CDR2 YYNGEE. Some clones are missing from TCRdb's copy, which holds only in-frame ones; the method was immunoSEQ multiplex PCR. The sample gives around 160,000 clones, about 80% of which show up once; approximately 9.9% is in the top ten. This sequence was found in a man aged 50 or older who had recovered from COVID-19. The genes are TRBV9 and TRBJ2-7; 7 bases are shared with TRBD1. Sample: PBMCs or T cells enriched from blood (not recorded which). The CDR3 region has the DNA TGTGCCAGCAGCGCCACCGGGACAGAAACTTACGAGCAGTACTTC. It is translated as CASSATGTETYEQYF. Complete variable domain (other parts from reference TRBV9 and TRBJ2-7): DSGVTQTPKHLITATGQRVTLRCSPRSGDLSVYWYQQSLDQGLQFLIQYYNGEERAKGNILERFSAQQFPDLHSELNLSSLELGDSALYFCASSATGTETYEQYFGPGTRLTVT.